These 26 T cell receptor beta chains came from one sample sequenced in a study of long-term antiretroviral therapy in people with HIV. Run at survey level, the immunoSEQ assay was version v3.0. TCRdb keeps only in-frame clones here, not all; method: immunoSEQ multiplex PCR. This sample yields some 1,800 clones, of which 88% are seen a single time; 3.5% belongs to the top ten. Sample: unsorted PBMCs, taken 0.7 years after starting antiretroviral therapy. These receptors all come from a woman in her forties or fifties with HIV.

This chain joins TRBV6-5 and TRBJ2-7; 12 bases agree with TRBD1. CDR1 and CDR2 from the germline V gene are MNHEY and SVGAGI. The CDR3 is 15 amino acids. V lost 6 bases, J lost 5 bases, and 8 bases stayed unmatched. CDR3 residues: CASSLRDRGLHEQYF. DNA for the CDR3: TGTGCCAGCAGCCTCCGGGACAGGGGGCTTCACGAGCAGTACTTC.

This chain links TRBV7-9 with TRBJ1-2; 8 nucleotides line up with TRBD1. The germline gives CDR1 SEHNR, CDR2 FQNEAQ (reference sequence). CDR3 length equals 15 residues. V lost 1 base and J lost 4; bases outside the gene matches: 5. The CDR3 region is CASSLVDRGAYGYTF. Here the CDR3 DNA reads TGTGCCAGCAGCTTAGTTGACAGGGGCGCCTATGGCTACACCTTC. Drawing the rest from reference TRBV7-9 and TRBJ1-2, the complete variable domain is DTGVSQNPRHKITKRGQNVTFRCDPISEHNRLYWYRQTLGQGPEFLTYFQNEAQLEKSRLLSDRFSAERPKGSFSTLEIQRTEQGDSAMYLCASSLVDRGAYGYTFGSGTRLTVV.

The chain's CDR3 is CASSRGGQPQHF. In nucleotides, the CDR3 is TGTGCCTCTTCCAGGGGCGGGCAGCCCCAGCATTTT. The chain employs TRBV30 and TRBJ1-5; possibly TRBD1 for D (6 bases). The V end lost 7 bases, the J end lost 7 bases, and 14 bases lay between the germline ends. CDR3 length: 12 residues. The germline gives CDR1 GTSNPN, CDR2 SVGIG (reference sequence). Variable domain in full (rest from reference TRBV30 and TRBJ1-5): SQTIHQWPATLVQPVGSPLSLECTVEGTSNPNLYWYRQAAGRGLQLLFYSVGIGQISSEVPQNLSASRPQDRQFILSSKKLLLSDSGFYLCASSRGGQPQHFGDGTRLSIL.

V and J are TRBV2 and TRBJ1-3; unclear D gene. Germline CDR1 reads SNHLY; CDR2 reads FYNNEI. The CDR3 has 13 amino acids. The V gene lost 7 bases and the J gene lost 4 bases, with 11 bases spanning the gap. The CDR3 DNA reads as TGTGCCAGCACGGCGAAGTCCGGAAACACCATATATTTT. This sequence encodes CASTAKSGNTIYF.

The chain employs TRBV6-1 and TRBJ2-3; either TRBD1 or TRBD2 may supply D (5 bases each). The ends were cut back, 3 bases at V and 4 bases at J, with 11 bases in the middle. This CDR3 region has 14 residues. Germline V gene sequence: CDR1 MNHNS, CDR2 SASEGT. The CDR3 region is CASSDEGRADTQYF. The CDR3 DNA follows: TGTGCCAGCAGTGACGAGGGGAGAGCAGATACGCAGTATTTT.

The chain couples TRBV27 to TRBJ2-3; D is unclear. V was pared by 8 bases and J by 5 bases, with 17 bases between. CDR1 and CDR2 from the germline V gene are MNHEY and SMNVEV (reference sequence). The CDR3 extends over 14 amino acids. Written as DNA, the CDR3 is TGTGCCAGCCTCTCTCGCCTTAAGGGAGATACGCAGTATTTT. It yields the protein CASLSRLKGDTQYF.

The gene calls are TRBV2 and TRBJ2-2, with D possibly TRBD1 on 5 matching bases. Germline lookup yields CDR1 SNHLY and CDR2 FYNNEI. The CDR3 sequence is 14 residues long. V was cut by 9 bases and J by 2 bases, with 13 bases left in between. The CDR3 sequence is CASLGLRNTGELFF. The DNA for the CDR3 is TGTGCCAGTTTGGGGCTCCGCAACACCGGGGAGCTGTTTTTT.

The V and J genes are TRBV15 and TRBJ1-2; unclear D gene. Germline-derived CDR1 and CDR2 are LNHNV and YYDKDF (reference sequence). Trimming stripped 0 bases from V and 3 bases from J, with 8 bases between. There are 14 residues in the CDR3. The CDR3 region is CATSRDTSHYGYTF. In DNA form, the CDR3 reads TGTGCCACCAGCAGAGACACGAGTCACTATGGCTACACCTTC.

The chain joins TRBV7-8 to TRBJ2-1; TRBD2 matches at 10 bases. Trimming cost V 4 bases and J 0 bases; bases outside gene matches: 3. The CDR3 loop spans 16 amino acids. Per germline, CDR1 SGHVS and CDR2 FQNEAQ. CDR3 in DNA: TGTGCCAGCAGCTCCTCTAGCGGGGGCTCCTACAATGAGCAGTTCTTC. Its protein product is CASSSSSGGSYNEQFF.

The chain employs TRBV7-3 and TRBJ1-1, with TRBD1 matching over 10 bases. CDR1 and CDR2 (germline): SGHTA, FQGTGA. V was clipped by 5 bases and J by 5 bases; unmatched bases: 11. The CDR3 has 16 amino acids. CDR3 in amino acids: CASSPHPDRGLTEAFF. Written as DNA, the CDR3 is TGTGCCAGCAGCCCACATCCCGACAGGGGGCTTACTGAAGCTTTCTTT.

This clone was seen just once. This chain joins TRBV30 and TRBJ2-5; D perhaps matches TRBD2 (5 bases). The V and J ends lost 5 bases and 4 bases respectively, with 5 bases between them. This CDR3 spans 10 amino acids. Per the germline V gene, CDR1 is GTSNPN and CDR2 is SVGIG (reference sequence). The CDR3 nucleotides read TGTGCCTGGGGGAGAGAGACCCAGTACTTC. It specifies CAWGRETQYF. Full variable domain (rest looked up from reference TRBV30 and TRBJ2-5): SQTIHQWPATLVQPVGSPLSLECTVEGTSNPNLYWYRQAAGRGLQLLFYSVGIGQISSEVPQNLSASRPQDRQFILSSKKLLLSDSGFYLCAWGRETQYFGPGTRLLVL.

The V call is TRBV23-1, the J call TRBJ2-5; 10 bases line up with TRBD2. TRBV23-1 is filed as an ORF, its function uncertain. The CDR3 is 16 amino acids. The J segment lost 7 bases and the V segment lost 1 base, leaving 9 bases of the junction unmatched. The CDR3 sequence: CASSQCPAGGTGTQYF. The CDR3 DNA reads TGCGCCAGCAGTCAATGCCCAGCGGGGGGGACGGGGACCCAGTACTTC.

The CDR3 is CASSYTGTGESDTEAFF. DNA of the CDR3: TGTGCCAGCAGTTACACCGGGACAGGGGAGTCGGACACTGAAGCTTTCTTT. The V gene is TRBV2, the J gene TRBJ1-1; TRBD1 agrees at 10 bases. Per germline, CDR1 SNHLY and CDR2 FYNNEI. The CDR3 loop spans 17 amino acids. Trimming took 5 bases from V and 3 from J; bases not matched to a gene: 12.

The CDR3: CASSVGGSGNTIYF. CDR3 coding DNA: TGTGCCAGCAGTGTTGGGGGCTCTGGAAACACCATATATTTT. V gene TRBV2 combines with J gene TRBJ1-3, with a weak D call TRBD1 (5 bases). V gave up 4 bases and J gave up 0 bases, with 7 bases separating them. This CDR3 contains 14 residues. The germline gives CDR1 SNHLY, CDR2 FYNNEI.

V and J are TRBV10-3 and TRBJ2-6; D is possibly TRBD2 (6 bases). Germline CDR1 reads ENHRY; CDR2 reads SYGVKD. The V end was cut by 0 bases, the J end by 1 base, with 7 bases between. The CDR3 consists of 16 residues. The CDR3 sequence is CAISESEGSGANVLTF. CDR3 bases: TGTGCCATCAGTGAGTCGGAGGGATCTGGGGCCAACGTCCTGACTTTC.

The CDR3, as DNA: TGTGCCAGCAGTGCAGGGTTAGATACGCAGTATTTT. This encodes CASSAGLDTQYF. The rearrangement uses TRBV6-5 and TRBJ2-3, with D maybe TRBD1 (5 bases). The ends were cut back, 5 bases at V and 5 bases at J, with 8 bases in the middle. Germline V CDR1 and CDR2: MNHEY, SVGAGI. This CDR3 is 12 amino acids long.

This chain uses TRBV30 with TRBJ1-3, with a tentative D call TRBD1 (5 bases). Germline CDR1 reads GTSNPN; CDR2 reads SVGIG (reference sequence). V gave up 5 bases and J gave up 0 bases, with 17 bases separating them. The CDR3 is made up of 16 amino acids. CDR3 amino acids: CAWHEGQKTSGNTIYF. As DNA, the CDR3 is TGTGCCTGGCACGAGGGGCAGAAGACCTCTGGAAACACCATATATTTT. Complete variable domain (other parts from reference TRBV30 and TRBJ1-3): SQTIHQWPATLVQPVGSPLSLECTVEGTSNPNLYWYRQAAGRGLQLLFYSVGIGQISSEVPQNLSASRPQDRQFILSSKKLLLSDSGFYLCAWHEGQKTSGNTIYFGEGSWLTVV.

In this sample, this clone turned up a few times. The chain has TRBV7-9 and TRBJ1-2; D perhaps matches TRBD1 (5 bases). The germline CDR1 and CDR2 sequences are SEHNR and FQNEAQ (reference sequence). CDR3 size: 16 residues. Trimming cost V 5 bases and J 4 bases, with 20 bases left between them. CDR3: CASSPGWGGVGYGYTF. The CDR3 DNA reads as TGTGCCAGCAGCCCAGGGTGGGGAGGGGTCGGCTATGGCTACACCTTC. The full variable domain, completed using reference TRBV7-9 and TRBJ1-2, is DTGVSQNPRHKITKRGQNVTFRCDPISEHNRLYWYRQTLGQGPEFLTYFQNEAQLEKSRLLSDRFSAERPKGSFSTLEIQRTEQGDSAMYLCASSPGWGGVGYGYTFGSGTRLTVV.

This chain links TRBV4-2 with TRBJ2-3; the D gene is possibly TRBD2 (6 bases). V dropped 4 bases and J dropped 5 bases, with 16 bases sitting between them. Germline V gene data show CDR1 as LGHNA and CDR2 as YNFKEQ. There are 15 residues in the CDR3. Written as DNA, the CDR3 is TGTGCCAGCAGCCCGAGTGAAGGGCGGGAAGATACGCAGTATTTT. Translation gives CASSPSEGREDTQYF.

The chain joins TRBV6-6 to TRBJ1-4; D is unresolved. CDR3 length: 15 amino acids. Per germline, CDR1 MNHNY and CDR2 SVGAGI (reference sequence). V dropped 3 bases and J dropped 4 bases, with 12 bases sitting between them. The CDR3 loop reads CASSYGPGGNEKLFF. The CDR3 region has the DNA TGTGCCAGCAGTTATGGGCCGGGCGGTAATGAAAAACTGTTTTTT.

This chain connects TRBV19 to TRBJ1-2; possibly TRBD1 for D (6 bases). From germline, CDR1 is LNHDA and CDR2 SQIVND (reference sequence). Trimming removed 3 bases from V and 4 bases from J, with 18 bases in between. The CDR3 has 16 amino acids. The CDR3 spells CASSIRQANSRYGYTF. CDR3 bases: TGTGCCAGTAGTATTAGACAGGCCAATTCCCGCTATGGCTACACCTTC.

The chain links TRBV7-3 to TRBJ2-3; D is ambiguous. V lost 5 bases and J 5 bases, leaving 11 bases between the germline ends. Germline-derived CDR1 and CDR2 are SGHTA and FQGTGA. The CDR3 consists of 13 residues. The CDR3: CASSRSQIDTQYF. The CDR3 nucleotides are TGTGCCAGCAGCCGCTCCCAGATAGATACGCAGTATTTT.

With respect to this clone: Other DNA sequences within the sample encode an identical CDR3. The chain has TRBV23-1 and TRBJ1-2, with a tentative D call TRBD1 (6 bases). TRBV23-1 is marked as an open reading frame, function uncertain. This CDR3 is 15 amino acids long. V was pared by 4 bases and J by 2 bases, with 14 bases between. The CDR3 loop is CASSLGTRANYGYTF. The DNA for the CDR3 is TGCGCCAGCAGTCTGGGGACAAGAGCGAACTATGGCTACACCTTC.

This clone has a single count. CDR3 residues: CASSLARPRSSYNEQFF. For the CDR3, the DNA is TGTGCCAGCAGCTTGGCTCGTCCCCGGAGCTCCTACAATGAGCAGTTCTTC. The J gene is TRBJ2-1, the V gene TRBV5-5, with unresolved D. Trimming cost V 0 bases and J 0 bases, with 13 bases left between them. Germline CDR1 is SGHKS and CDR2 is YYEKEE (reference sequence). The CDR3 spans 17 residues. The variable domain in full, with the rest retrieved from reference TRBV5-5 and TRBJ2-1, is DAGVTQSPTHLIKTRGQQVTLRCSPISGHKSVSWYQQVLGQGPQFIFQYYEKEERGRGNFPDRFSARQFPNYSSELNVNALLLGDSALYLCASSLARPRSSYNEQFFGPGTRLTVL.

In its sample, this clone was seen a few times. This sequence joins TRBV9 and TRBJ2-5; 7 positions match TRBD2. CDR1 is SGDLS, CDR2 YYNGEE, per germline. After removal of 3 bases from V and 0 bases from J, the junction contained 11 bases not matched to a gene. This CDR3 comprises 17 residues. DNA of the CDR3: TGTGCCAGCAGCGGTCGGGGTGGGGGGGAGTACCAAGAGACCCAGTACTTC. Amino acids: CASSGRGGGEYQETQYF.

This chain uses TRBV11-2 with TRBJ2-7; 10 nucleotides line up with TRBD1. CDR1 and CDR2 (germline): SGHAT, FQNNGV. The CDR3 extends over 15 amino acids. Unmatched junction bases numbered 5, after V lost 1 base and J lost 5 bases. The DNA of the CDR3 is TGTGCCAGCAGCTTAGGAGGGACAGGGGTCCACGAGCAGTACTTC. This gives the protein CASSLGGTGVHEQYF.